The 17 T cell receptor beta chains reported below all come from one sample, sequenced in a study of sequential checkpoint blockade in melanoma. Produced via immunoSEQ multiplex PCR; TCRdb's table is partial and in-frame only. The top ten clones hold about 48% of a sample with under 7,000 clones, roughly 57% of them seen once. Treatment meaning: randomized to nivolumab then ipilimumab (arm A) or the reverse (arm B). The starting material was CD8+ T cells sorted from blood (inferred from file names), obtained from a patient given nivolumab and ipilimumab in sequence. These receptors were taken from a human donor with melanoma.

The rearrangement joins TRBV6-4 to TRBJ2-1; the match to TRBD2 covers 12 bases. The CDR3 has 16 residues. Germline loops: CDR1 MRHNA, CDR2 SNTAGT. Losses at the gene ends were 3 bases for V and 8 bases for J; bases not matched to a gene: 8. CDR3 amino acids: CASSESSGGANDEQFF. In DNA, the CDR3 is TGTGCCAGCAGTGAATCTAGCGGGGGGGCTAACGATGAGCAGTTCTTC.

As DNA, the CDR3 is TGTGCCAGCAGTGCGGGGAGGGTTTTCAATGAGCAGTTCTTC. Encoded protein: CASSAGRVFNEQFF. The chain couples TRBV2 to TRBJ2-1; 7 bases are shared with TRBD2. The CDR3 totals 14 residues. Trimming removed 4 bases from V and 6 bases from J; junction bases left unmatched: 6. Looked up from germline, CDR1 is SNHLY and CDR2 is FYNNEI. The full variable domain, rest sourced from reference TRBV2 and TRBJ2-1, is EPEVTQTPSHQVTQMGQEVILRCVPISNHLYFYWYRQILGQKVEFLVSFYNNEISEKSEIFDDQFSVERPDGSNFTLKIRSTKLEDSAMYFCASSAGRVFNEQFFGPGTRLTVL.

The chain links TRBV6-6 to TRBJ2-7; D may be TRBD2 (6 bases). CDR3 size: 14 residues. Germline loops: CDR1 MNHNY, CDR2 SVGAGI (reference sequence). V was trimmed by 2 bases and J by 5 bases, leaving 13 bases between them. CDR3 DNA: TGTGCCAGCAGTTACCTGATACCTAGCGACGAGCAGTACTTC. This sequence encodes CASSYLIPSDEQYF.

The chain has TRBV4-2 and TRBJ2-3, with 9 bases identical to TRBD2. The CDR3 contains 15 residues. J gave up 3 bases and V 4 bases, and 5 bases lay outside the gene matches. Germline-derived CDR1 and CDR2 are LGHNA and YNFKEQ. CDR3 residues: CASSRAGGRTDTQYF. CDR3 DNA: TGTGCCAGCAGCCGGGCGGGGGGGCGAACAGATACGCAGTATTTT.

This clone was recorded once. The chain links TRBV9 to TRBJ2-6; D is uncertain. Trimming pared 3 bases from V and 0 bases from J, leaving 10 bases between. The CDR3 is 16 amino acids. CDR1 and CDR2 from the germline V gene are SGDLS and YYNGEE. The CDR3 DNA reads as TGTGCCAGCAGCGCCCTCGGAGTCTCTGGGGCCAACGTCCTGACTTTC. Its translation: CASSALGVSGANVLTF.

The CDR3: CASSFPRQGPTDTQYF. The CDR3 DNA reads as TGTGCCAGCAGCTTCCCCCGACAGGGACCCACAGATACGCAGTATTTT. This sequence joins TRBV7-6 and TRBJ2-3, with 7 positions matching TRBD1. This CDR3 comprises 16 residues. Germline-derived CDR1 and CDR2 are SGHVS and FNYEAQ. V shed 3 bases, J shed 2 bases, and the junction held 8 bases outside the gene matches.

The V and J genes are TRBV6-5 and TRBJ2-7; weak D call: TRBD2 (7 bases). V was trimmed by 0 bases and J by 4 bases, leaving 13 bases between them. CDR3 size: 15 residues. CDR1 and CDR2 from the germline V gene are MNHEY and SVGAGI. This CDR3 reads CASSYSRGGGYEQYF. The CDR3 DNA reads as TGTGCCAGCAGTTACTCCCGAGGGGGAGGGTACGAGCAGTACTTC.

The V call is TRBV30, the J call TRBJ2-2; 7 bases agree with TRBD1. Trimming at V came to 3 bases and at J to 3 bases, leaving 7 bases not matched to a gene. The CDR3 has 15 amino acids. From germline, CDR1 is GTSNPN and CDR2 SVGIG (reference sequence). The CDR3 DNA reads as TGTGCCTGGAGGGTCCCAACAGGGGACACCGGGGAGCTGTTTTTT. This encodes CAWRVPTGDTGELFF.

In its sample, this clone was seen a few times. This chain uses TRBV27 with TRBJ2-2; 10 nucleotides agree with TRBD2. Germline V gene sequence: CDR1 MNHEY, CDR2 SMNVEV (reference sequence). CDR3 size: 16 residues. J was trimmed by 4 bases and V by 2 bases; bases with no gene match: 4. CDR3 sequence reads: CASSLSGGAGTGELFF. The CDR3 DNA is TGTGCCAGCAGTTTAAGCGGGGGGGCGGGCACCGGGGAGCTGTTTTTT.

Comments on this clone: The sample carries other DNA sequences with the same CDR3. The chain uses TRBV13 and TRBJ2-3; 12 nucleotides align to TRBD2. Germline V CDR1 and CDR2: PRHDT, FYEKMQ (reference sequence). CDR3 size: 14 residues. J gave up 4 bases and V 7 bases, and 3 bases lay outside the gene matches. The CDR3 region is CASTSGRAADTQYF. Written as DNA, the CDR3 is TGTGCCAGCACTAGCGGGAGGGCCGCAGATACGCAGTATTTT.

J is TRBJ1-4 and V is TRBV28; maybe TRBD1 (6 bases). CDR3 length: 15 amino acids. Germline CDR1 and CDR2: MDHEN and SYDVKM. V lost 4 bases, J lost 3 bases, and 12 bases lay in between. DNA of the CDR3: TGTGCCAGCAGTTCCTCGGGGGGCCCTAATGAAAAACTGTTTTTT. Residues: CASSSSGGPNEKLFF.

The chain recombines TRBV7-6 with TRBJ2-1; TRBD2 matches 10 bases. The CDR3 covers 16 residues. Germline V gives CDR1 SGHVS, CDR2 FNYEAQ. V was pared by 6 bases and J by 1 base, with 6 bases of the junction left unmatched. This CDR3 is CASSVQAGGSYNEQFF. The CDR3 DNA follows: TGTGCCAGCAGTGTACAAGCGGGGGGGTCCTACAATGAGCAGTTCTTC.

The V and J genes are TRBV5-1 and TRBJ1-1; the match to TRBD1 covers 10 bases. The V gene's germline CDR1 is SGHRS and CDR2 YFSETQ. Trimming removed 4 bases from V and 1 base from J; junction bases left unmatched: 13. The CDR3 has 18 residues. The CDR3 DNA follows: TGCGCCAGCAGCAATTCCGGGACAGGGGCCTTGCCGAACACTGAAGCTTTCTTT. It is translated as CASSNSGTGALPNTEAFF.

Comment on this clone: One junction end does not reproduce the germline sequence, and a read error may be involved. V gene TRBV7-9 combines with J gene TRBJ2-7; 8 bases align to TRBD1. Germline V gene data show CDR1 as SEHNR and CDR2 as FQNEAQ (reference sequence). The CDR3 has 13 residues. CDR3 loop: CASSQRTGREQYF. CDR3 DNA: TGCGCCAGCAGCCAAAGGACAGGGCGCGAGCAGTACTTC. Together with reference TRBV7-9 and TRBJ2-7, the CDR3 gives the full variable domain: DTGVSQNPRHKITKRGQNVTFRCDPISEHNRLYWYRQTLGQGPEFLTYFQNEAQLEKSRLLSDRFSAERPKGSFSTLEIQRTEQGDSAMYLCASSQRTGREQYFGPGTRLTVT.

CDR3 loop: CASSHPGFIMDGYTF. CDR3 nucleotides: TGTGCCAGCAGCCACCCGGGGTTCATCATGGATGGCTACACCTTC. The V and J genes are TRBV4-2 and TRBJ1-2; no reliable D call. The CDR3 has 15 amino acids. CDR1 is LGHNA and CDR2 is YNFKEQ in the germline V gene. V lost 3 bases and J 6 bases, leaving 17 bases between the germline ends.

The rearrangement uses TRBV19 and TRBJ1-1, with 11 bases identical to TRBD1. This CDR3 region has 15 residues. Germline CDR1 is LNHDA and CDR2 is SQIVND (reference sequence). V lost 5 bases and J lost 5; bases outside the gene matches: 7. CDR3 in amino acids: CASSPGQGAWTEAFF. The CDR3 coding sequence is TGTGCCAGTAGTCCCGGACAGGGGGCATGGACTGAAGCTTTCTTT.

The gene calls are TRBV19 and TRBJ2-5, with 12 bases lining up with TRBD2. Trimming took 5 bases from V and 6 from J; bases not matched to a gene: 7. Germline V CDR1 and CDR2: LNHDA, SQIVND (reference sequence). This CDR3 has 15 residues. CDR3 loop: CASSVTSGGVQTQYF. Written as DNA, the CDR3 is TGTGCCAGTAGTGTGACTAGCGGGGGCGTTCAGACCCAGTACTTC.